This TCR beta chain was identified during a study of blood T cell repertoires in COVID-19. Germline CDR1 is SGHTS and CDR2 is YDEGEE. The CDR3 sequence is 18 residues long. V lost 0 bases to trimming and J lost 2 bases; unmatched junction nucleotides: 11. Only in-frame clones appear in the TCRdb table, and some are missing; sequencing was by immunoSEQ multiplex PCR. The sample lists 300,000 to 450,000 clones, roughly 87% occurring once. A Seattle source enrolled patients during active infection and followed them longitudinally. V and J are TRBV5-8 and TRBJ1-5; 7 nucleotides agree with TRBD1. This receptor was identified in a woman aged 60-70 years with COVID-19, enrolled during active disease. What was sequenced was peripheral blood. The CDR3 spells CASSLGTGISHRNQPQHF. CDR3 DNA sequence: TGTGCCAGCAGCTTGGGGACAGGTATTTCTCATCGCAATCAGCCCCAGCATTTT. The variable domain in full, with the rest retrieved from reference TRBV5-8 and TRBJ1-5, is EAGVTQSPTHLIKTRGQQATLRCSPISGHTSVYWYQQALGLGLQFLLWYDEGEERNRGNFPPRFSGRQFPNYSSELNVNALELEDSALYLCASSLGTGISHRNQPQHFGDGTRLSIL.